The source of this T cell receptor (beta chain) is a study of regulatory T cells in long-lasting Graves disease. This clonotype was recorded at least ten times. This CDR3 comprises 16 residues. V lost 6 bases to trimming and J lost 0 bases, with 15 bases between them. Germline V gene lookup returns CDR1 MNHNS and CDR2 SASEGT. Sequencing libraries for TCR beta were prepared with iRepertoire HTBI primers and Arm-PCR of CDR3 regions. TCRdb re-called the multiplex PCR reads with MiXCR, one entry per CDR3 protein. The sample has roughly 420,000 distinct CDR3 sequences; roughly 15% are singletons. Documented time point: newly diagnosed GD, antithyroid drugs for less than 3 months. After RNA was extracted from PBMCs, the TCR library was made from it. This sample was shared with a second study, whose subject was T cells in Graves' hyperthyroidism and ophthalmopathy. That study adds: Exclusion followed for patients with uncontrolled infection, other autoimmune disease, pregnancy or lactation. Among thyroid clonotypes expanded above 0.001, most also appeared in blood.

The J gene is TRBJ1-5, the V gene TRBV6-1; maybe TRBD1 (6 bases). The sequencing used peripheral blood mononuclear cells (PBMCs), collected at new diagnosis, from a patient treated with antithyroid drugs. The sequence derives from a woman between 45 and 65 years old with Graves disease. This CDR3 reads CASRPSRGGSNQPQHF. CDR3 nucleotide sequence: TGTGCCAGCAGGCCAAGCAGGGGAGGTAGCAATCAGCCCCAGCATTTT.